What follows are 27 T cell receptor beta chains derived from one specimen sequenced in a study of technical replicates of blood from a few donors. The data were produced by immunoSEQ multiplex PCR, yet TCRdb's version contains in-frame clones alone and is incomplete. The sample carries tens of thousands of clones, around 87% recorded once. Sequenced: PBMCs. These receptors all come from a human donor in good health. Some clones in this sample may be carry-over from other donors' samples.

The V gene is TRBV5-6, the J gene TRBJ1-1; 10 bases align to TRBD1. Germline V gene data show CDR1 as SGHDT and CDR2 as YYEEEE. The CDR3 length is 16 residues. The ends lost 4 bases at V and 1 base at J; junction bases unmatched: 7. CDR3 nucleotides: TGTGCCAGCAGCCCAGACAGGGGGCGCGGGAACACTGAAGCTTTCTTT. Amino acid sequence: CASSPDRGRGNTEAFF.

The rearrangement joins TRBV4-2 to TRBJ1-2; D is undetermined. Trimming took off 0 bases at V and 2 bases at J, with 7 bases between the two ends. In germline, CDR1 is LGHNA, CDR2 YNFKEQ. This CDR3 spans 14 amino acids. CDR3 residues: CASSQDPGNYGYTF. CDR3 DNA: TGTGCCAGCAGCCAAGATCCGGGGAACTATGGCTACACCTTC.

The CDR3 protein is CASSLTSGGTAEQFF. The CDR3 region has the DNA TGCGCCAGCAGCCTAACTAGCGGGGGTACGGCGGAGCAGTTCTTC. V is TRBV5-1 and J is TRBJ2-1, with 11 bases identical to TRBD2. Trimming at V came to 4 bases and at J to 10 bases, leaving 10 bases not matched to a gene. There are 15 residues in the CDR3. The germline gives CDR1 SGHRS, CDR2 YFSETQ.

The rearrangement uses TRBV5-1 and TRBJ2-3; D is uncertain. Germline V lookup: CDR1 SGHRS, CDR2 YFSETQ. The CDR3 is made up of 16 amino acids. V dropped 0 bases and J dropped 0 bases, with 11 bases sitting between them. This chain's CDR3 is CASSLDAAQSTDTQYF. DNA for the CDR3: TGCGCCAGCAGCTTGGACGCAGCACAGAGCACAGATACGCAGTATTTT.

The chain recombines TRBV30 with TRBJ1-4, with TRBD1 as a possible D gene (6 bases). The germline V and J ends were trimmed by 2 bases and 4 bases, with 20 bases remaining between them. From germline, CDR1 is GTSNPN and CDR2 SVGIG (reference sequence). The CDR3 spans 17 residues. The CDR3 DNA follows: TGTGCCTGGAGTCACTACCTTCGGACAGAGAGTAATGAAAAACTGTTTTTT. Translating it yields CAWSHYLRTESNEKLFF. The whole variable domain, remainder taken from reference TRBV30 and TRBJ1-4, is SQTIHQWPATLVQPVGSPLSLECTVEGTSNPNLYWYRQAAGRGLQLLFYSVGIGQISSEVPQNLSASRPQDRQFILSSKKLLLSDSGFYLCAWSHYLRTESNEKLFFGSGTQLSVL.

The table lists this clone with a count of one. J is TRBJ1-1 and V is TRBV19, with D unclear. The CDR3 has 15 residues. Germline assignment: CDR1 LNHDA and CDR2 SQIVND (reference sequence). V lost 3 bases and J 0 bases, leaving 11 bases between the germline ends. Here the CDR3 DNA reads TGTGCCAGTAGTATTAGTTACGCTATGAACACTGAAGCTTTCTTT. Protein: CASSISYAMNTEAFF.

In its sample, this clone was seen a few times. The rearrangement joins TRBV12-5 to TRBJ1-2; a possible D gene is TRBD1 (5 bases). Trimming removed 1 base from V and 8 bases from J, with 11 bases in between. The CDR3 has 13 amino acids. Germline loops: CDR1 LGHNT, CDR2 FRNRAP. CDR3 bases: TGTGCTAGTGGTTTGGCCGGGGGGGTCGGCTACACCTTC. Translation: CASGLAGGVGYTF.

CDR3 region: CAISESVGDTGELFF. The CDR3 DNA is TGTGCCATCAGTGAGTCTGTCGGGGACACCGGGGAGCTGTTTTTT. The V and J genes are TRBV10-3 and TRBJ2-2; maybe TRBD2 (5 bases). Germline values: CDR1 ENHRY, CDR2 SYGVKD. Trimming shortened V by 0 bases and J by 3 bases, and 8 bases separated the two germline ends. CDR3 size: 15 residues.

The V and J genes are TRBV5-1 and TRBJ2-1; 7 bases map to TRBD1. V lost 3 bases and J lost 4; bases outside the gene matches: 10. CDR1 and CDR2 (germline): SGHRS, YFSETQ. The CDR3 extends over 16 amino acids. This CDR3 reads CASSYYRGQNYNEQFF. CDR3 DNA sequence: TGCGCCAGCAGCTATTACAGGGGTCAGAATTACAATGAGCAGTTCTTC.

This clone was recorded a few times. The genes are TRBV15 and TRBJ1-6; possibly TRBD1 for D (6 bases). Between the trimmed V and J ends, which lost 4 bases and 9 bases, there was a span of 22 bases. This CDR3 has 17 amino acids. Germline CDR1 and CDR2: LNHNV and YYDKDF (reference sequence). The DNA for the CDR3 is TGTGCCACCAGCATTTTACAGAGGGGGTCGGCGAGTTCACCCCTCCACTTT. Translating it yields CATSILQRGSASSPLHF.

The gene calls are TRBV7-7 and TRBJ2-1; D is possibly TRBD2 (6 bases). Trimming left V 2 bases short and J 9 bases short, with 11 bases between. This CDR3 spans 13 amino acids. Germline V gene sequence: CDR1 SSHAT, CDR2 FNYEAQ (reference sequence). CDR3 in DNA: TGTGCCAGCAGCTTAATACGGGACTCTGAGCAGTTCTTC. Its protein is CASSLIRDSEQFF. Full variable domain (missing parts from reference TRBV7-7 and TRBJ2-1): GAGVSQSPRYKVTKRGQDVTLRCDPISSHATLYWYQQALGQGPEFLTYFNYEAQPDKSGLPSDRFSAERPEGSISTLTIQRTEQRDSAMYRCASSLIRDSEQFFGPGTRLTVL.

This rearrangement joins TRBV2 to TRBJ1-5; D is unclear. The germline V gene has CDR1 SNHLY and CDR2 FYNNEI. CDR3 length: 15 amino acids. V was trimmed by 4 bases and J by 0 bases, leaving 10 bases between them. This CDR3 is CASSGRGYSNQPQHF. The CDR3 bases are TGTGCCAGCAGTGGAAGAGGGTATAGCAATCAGCCCCAGCATTTT.

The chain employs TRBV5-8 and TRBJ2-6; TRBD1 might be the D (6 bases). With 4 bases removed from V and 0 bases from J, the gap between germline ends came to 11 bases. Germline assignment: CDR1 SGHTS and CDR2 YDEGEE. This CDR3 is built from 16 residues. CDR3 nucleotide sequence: TGTGCCAGCAGCAACGGACAGACCTCTGGGGCCAACGTCCTGACTTTC. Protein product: CASSNGQTSGANVLTF.

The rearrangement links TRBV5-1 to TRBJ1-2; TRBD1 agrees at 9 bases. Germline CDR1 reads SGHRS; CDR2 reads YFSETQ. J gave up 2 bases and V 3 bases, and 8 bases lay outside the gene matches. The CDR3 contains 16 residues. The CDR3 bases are TGCGCCAGCAGCTCCCGAGGGACAGGGAACAACTATGGCTACACCTTC. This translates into CASSSRGTGNNYGYTF.

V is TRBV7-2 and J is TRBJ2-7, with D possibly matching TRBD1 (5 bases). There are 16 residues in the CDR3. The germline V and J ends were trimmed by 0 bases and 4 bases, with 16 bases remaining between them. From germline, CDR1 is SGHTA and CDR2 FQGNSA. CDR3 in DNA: TGTGCCAGCAGCTTAGCTTCAGGGTCATATGCTTACGAGCAGTACTTC. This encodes CASSLASGSYAYEQYF.

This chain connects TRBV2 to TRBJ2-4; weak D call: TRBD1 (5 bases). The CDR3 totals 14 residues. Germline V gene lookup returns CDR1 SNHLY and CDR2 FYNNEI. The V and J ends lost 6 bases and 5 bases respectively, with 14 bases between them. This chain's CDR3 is CASSGRGRENIQYF. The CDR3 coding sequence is TGTGCCAGCAGCGGTAGGGGCCGAGAAAACATTCAGTACTTC.

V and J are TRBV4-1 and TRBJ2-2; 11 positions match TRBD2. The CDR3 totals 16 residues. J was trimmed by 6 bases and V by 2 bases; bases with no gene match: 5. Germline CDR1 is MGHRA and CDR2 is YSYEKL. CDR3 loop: CASSQLAGGHPGELFF. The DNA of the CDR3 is TGCGCCAGCAGCCAACTAGCGGGGGGCCACCCCGGGGAGCTGTTTTTT.

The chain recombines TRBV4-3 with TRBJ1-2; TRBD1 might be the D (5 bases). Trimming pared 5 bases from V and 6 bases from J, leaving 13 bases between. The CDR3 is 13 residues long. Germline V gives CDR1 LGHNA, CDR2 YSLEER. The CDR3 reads CASSNRDSDGYTF. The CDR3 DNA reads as TGCGCCAGCAGCAACCGGGACTCAGATGGCTACACCTTC.

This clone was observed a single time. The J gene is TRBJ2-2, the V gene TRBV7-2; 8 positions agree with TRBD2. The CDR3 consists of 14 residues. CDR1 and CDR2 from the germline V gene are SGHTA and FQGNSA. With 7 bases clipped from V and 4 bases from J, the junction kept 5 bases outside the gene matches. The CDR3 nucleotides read TGTGCCAGCACGGGACTAGGGGTCACCGGGGAGCTGTTTTTT. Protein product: CASTGLGVTGELFF.

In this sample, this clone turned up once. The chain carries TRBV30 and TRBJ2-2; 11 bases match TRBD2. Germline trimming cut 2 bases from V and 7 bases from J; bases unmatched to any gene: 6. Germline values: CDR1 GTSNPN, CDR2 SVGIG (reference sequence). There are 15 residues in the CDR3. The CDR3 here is CAWSNLGLADGELFF. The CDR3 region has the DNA TGTGCCTGGAGTAATCTGGGACTAGCGGACGGGGAGCTGTTTTTT.

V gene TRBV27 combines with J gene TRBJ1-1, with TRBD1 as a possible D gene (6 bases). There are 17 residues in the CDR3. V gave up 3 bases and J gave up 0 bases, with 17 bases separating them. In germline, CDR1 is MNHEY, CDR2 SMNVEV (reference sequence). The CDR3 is CASSLRYHRAMNTEAFF. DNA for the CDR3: TGTGCCAGCAGTTTGAGGTATCACAGGGCTATGAACACTGAAGCTTTCTTT.

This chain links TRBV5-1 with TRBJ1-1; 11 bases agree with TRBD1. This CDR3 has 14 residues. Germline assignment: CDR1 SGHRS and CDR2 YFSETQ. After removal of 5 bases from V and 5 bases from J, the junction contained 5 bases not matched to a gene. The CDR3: CASRRTGGSTEAFF. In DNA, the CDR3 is TGCGCCAGCAGACGGACAGGGGGCTCAACTGAAGCTTTCTTT.

The CDR3: CASSGQGYEQYF. CDR3 in DNA: TGTGCCAGCAGCGGACAAGGCTACGAGCAGTACTTC. The chain joins TRBV6-5 to TRBJ2-7, with D perhaps TRBD1 (5 bases). Trimming shortened V by 6 bases and J by 3 bases, and 9 bases separated the two germline ends. The CDR3 is made up of 12 amino acids. Germline V gives CDR1 MNHEY, CDR2 SVGAGI.

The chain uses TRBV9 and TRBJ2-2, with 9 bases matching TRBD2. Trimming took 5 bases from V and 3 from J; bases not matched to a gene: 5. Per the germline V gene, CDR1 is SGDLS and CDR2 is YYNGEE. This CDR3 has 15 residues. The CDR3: CASSTSGRYTGELFF. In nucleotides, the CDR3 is TGTGCCAGCAGTACTAGCGGGCGGTACACCGGGGAGCTGTTTTTT.

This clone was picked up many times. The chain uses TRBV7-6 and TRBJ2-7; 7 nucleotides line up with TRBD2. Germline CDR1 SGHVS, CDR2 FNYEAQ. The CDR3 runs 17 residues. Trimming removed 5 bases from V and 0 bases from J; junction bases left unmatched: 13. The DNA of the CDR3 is TGTGCCAGCAGCCAAAATACGGGGGGAGGTTACTCCTACGAGCAGTACTTC. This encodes CASSQNTGGGYSYEQYF.

CDR3 nucleotide sequence: TGTGCCAGTAGCCCTTCGGGACTAGCGGTGTTCAACATTCAGTACTTC. Translation gives CASSPSGLAVFNIQYF. The chain is built from TRBV19 and TRBJ2-4, with TRBD2 matching 11 bases. The V gene end was trimmed by 6 bases and the J gene end by 7 bases; junction bases not matched to a gene: 11. CDR1 and CDR2 (germline): LNHDA, SQIVND (reference sequence). The CDR3 is 16 amino acids.

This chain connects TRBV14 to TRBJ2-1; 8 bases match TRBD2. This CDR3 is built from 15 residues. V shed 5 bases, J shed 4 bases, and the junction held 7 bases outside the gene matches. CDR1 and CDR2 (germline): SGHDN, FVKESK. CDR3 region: CASSSGLGKYNEQFF. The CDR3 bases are TGTGCCAGCAGCTCGGGACTAGGGAAATACAATGAGCAGTTCTTC. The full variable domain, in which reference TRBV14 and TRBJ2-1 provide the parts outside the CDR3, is EAGVTQFPSHSVIEKGQTVTLRCDPISGHDNLYWYRRVMGKEIKFLLHFVKESKQDESGMPNNRFLAERTGGTYSTLKVQPAELEDSGVYFCASSSGLGKYNEQFFGPGTRLTVL.